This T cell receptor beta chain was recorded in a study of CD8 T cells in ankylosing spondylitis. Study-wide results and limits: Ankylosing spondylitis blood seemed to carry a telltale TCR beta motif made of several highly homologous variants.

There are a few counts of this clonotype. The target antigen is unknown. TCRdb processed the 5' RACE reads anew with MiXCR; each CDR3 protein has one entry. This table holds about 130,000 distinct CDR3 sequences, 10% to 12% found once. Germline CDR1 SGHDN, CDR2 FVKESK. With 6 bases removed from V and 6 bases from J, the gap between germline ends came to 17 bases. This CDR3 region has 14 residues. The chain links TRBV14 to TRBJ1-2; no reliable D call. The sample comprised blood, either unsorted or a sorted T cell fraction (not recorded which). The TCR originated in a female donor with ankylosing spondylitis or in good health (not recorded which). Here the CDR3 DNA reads TGTGCCAGCAGTCTCGGGATCCCCAACAATGGCTACACCTTC. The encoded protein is CASSLGIPNNGYTF.